This T cell receptor (beta chain) derives from a study of CD8 T cell repertoires and HIV-1 epitope variants. Study context: The baseline condition was 1M T cells left uncultured.

Data came from immunoSEQ multiplex PCR; TCRdb stores just in-frame clones and leaves some out. The sample includes some 5,100 clones, approximately 66% of them seen just once. Study conclusions and caveats: Nef KF9 drew several clonotypes and HW9 one, without TAALDMSHF responses.

V lost 6 bases, J lost 5 bases, and 5 bases stayed unmatched. The CDR3 totals 13 residues. Germline values: CDR1 MNHEY, CDR2 SVGAGI. Regarding this clone: Antigen: not known.

The sample was cultured CD8+ T cells derived from PBMCs. The rearrangement uses TRBV6-5 and TRBJ2-7, with 9 bases identical to TRBD1. The receptor was isolated from a male donor with HIV. CDR3 DNA: TGTGCCAGCAGCGGGACAGGGTGGGACGAGCAGTACTTC. Translated, it gives CASSGTGWDEQYF.